Listed below are T cell receptor beta chains from one sample, sequenced in a study of blood T cells in healthy people across ages. MiXCR was run by TCRdb on the 5' RACE reads, yielding one entry per CDR3 protein. This table has over a million distinct CDR3 sequences, roughly 59% appearing once. Sequences were obtained from blood. These receptor sequences come from a man between 18 and 29 years old in good health. Both conserved end residues are part of each CDR3. The D gene is left open where the match is weak. Clone size is given for some rows only: seen once, a few or many times, or a class if the clone is expanded.

TRBV7-6	12	.	.	TRBJ2-7	TGTGCCAGCAGCACCCAGTCCTACGAGCAGTACTTC	CASSTQSYEQYF
TRBV25-1	15	.	once	TRBJ1-1	TGTGCCAGCAGTGAGAGTCGGGGTGGTAACACTGAAGCTTTCTTT	CASSESRGGNTEAFF
TRBV7-9	12	.	.	TRBJ2-5	TGTGCCAGCAGCTTAGAGCGAGTGACCCAGTACTTC	CASSLERVTQYF
TRBV14	13	.	.	TRBJ1-2	TGTGCCAGCAGCCAGGTCAGGAGCTATGGCTACACCTTC	CASSQVRSYGYTF
TRBV4-1	15	TRBD2	few	TRBJ2-1	TGCGCCAGCACTGTTGCGGGAGCGGACTTCAATGAGCAGTTCTTC	CASTVAGADFNEQFF
TRBV12-3/TRBV12-4	14	TRBD1	few	TRBJ1-2	TGTGCCAGCAGACCGGGACAGGGTGCGGGTGGCTACACCTTC	CASRPGQGAGGYTF
TRBV10-3	13	.	few	TRBJ2-1	TGTGCCATCAGGGCTTTGGAGGGAAATGAGCAGTTCTTC	CAIRALEGNEQFF
TRBV6-6	15	.	.	TRBJ2-1	TGTGCCAGCAGTCCCCGGGACAATACCTACAATGAGCAGTTCTTC	CASSPRDNTYNEQFF
TRBV20-1	13	.	.	TRBJ1-2	TGCAGTGCTAGAGAGAAGATCGCCAATGGCTACACCTTC	CSAREKIANGYTF
TRBV2	15	.	.	TRBJ2-7	TGTGCCAGCAGTGAACAGCGACTAGACTACTACGAGCAGTACTTC	CASSEQRLDYYEQYF
TRBV18	14	TRBD1	.	TRBJ2-4	TGTGCCAGCTCGGGACGACAGGGTGTCGACATTCAGTACTTC	CASSGRQGVDIQYF
TRBV6-2/TRBV6-3	13	.	few	TRBJ2-2	TGTGCCAGCAGTTCCCTAGTGACCGGGGAGCTGTTTTTT	CASSSLVTGELFF
TRBV10-3	15	.	.	TRBJ1-4	TGTGCCGTCAGTGAAGGGACCCAGAGCGGTGAAAAACTGTTTTTT	CAVSEGTQSGEKLFF
TRBV2	15	.	.	TRBJ1-6	TGTGCCAGCAGTGTCAGGCCCAAAATTGGTTCACCCCTCCACTTT	CASSVRPKIGSPLHF
TRBV28	11	.	.	TRBJ2-7	TGTGCCAGCCTCAAATTCGACGAGCAGTACTTC	CASLKFDEQYF
TRBV29-1	14	.	few	TRBJ2-1	TGCAGCGTCGACAGGGTGGGAGGCTACAATGAGCAGTTCTTC	CSVDRVGGYNEQFF
TRBV29-1	14	.	.	TRBJ2-3	TGCAGCGTTGTGGCTGGAGCTGCGACAGATACGCAGTATTTT	CSVVAGAATDTQYF
TRBV16	12	.	.	TRBJ2-5	TGTGCCAGCAGCCAACTGTGGGAGACCCAGTACTTC	CASSQLWETQYF
TRBV20-1	15	.	once	TRBJ2-2	TGCAGTGCTAGGCCAGGGGTGAAGGACACCGGGGAGCTGTTTTTT	CSARPGVKDTGELFF
TRBV21-1	15	.	once	TRBJ1-2	TGTGCCAGCAGCAGAGAAGGGGGGAAGAGCTATGGCTACACCTTC	CASSREGGKSYGYTF
TRBV20-1	13	.	.	TRBJ2-5	TGCAGTGCTGGGGAAGACCGCCAAGAGACCCAGTACTTC	CSAGEDRQETQYF
TRBV7-6	16	.	.	TRBJ1-3	TGTGCCAGCAGCTTAGGTGGGGGAACCTCTGGAAACACCATATATTTT	CASSLGGGTSGNTIYF
TRBV29-1	13	TRBD2	.	TRBJ2-7	TGCAGCGTTACTAGCGGGGTCAACTACGAGCAGTACTTC	CSVTSGVNYEQYF
TRBV20-1	13	TRBD1	few	TRBJ2-7	TGCAGTGTTAGCTCCACAGGGGCGGACGAGCAGTACTTC	CSVSSTGADEQYF
TRBV7-9	15	TRBD1	.	TRBJ1-6	TGTGCCAGCAGCTTAGAGGGGACAGGGAATTCACCCCTCCACTTT	CASSLEGTGNSPLHF
TRBV27	15	.	.	TRBJ2-5	TGTGCCAGCAGTCGATCTGGGCAGGGATTTAGGACCCAGTACTTC	CASSRSGQGFRTQYF
TRBV13	14	.	.	TRBJ2-4	TGTGCCAGCAGACGCGGAGGGAGCAAAAACATTCAGTACTTC	CASRRGGSKNIQYF
TRBV5-1	16	TRBD2	.	TRBJ2-1	TGCGCCAGCTTCCCCTCTAGCGGGGGGGCCTACAATGAGCAGTTCTTC	CASFPSSGGAYNEQFF
TRBV2	11	.	.	TRBJ2-7	TGTGCCAGCAATGGAGGAAGCGAGCAGTACTTC	CASNGGSEQYF
TRBV16	18	.	.	TRBJ1-2	TGTGCCAGCAGCCATTCGATAAGTGCAGGGAACGGATACTATGGCTACACCTTC	CASSHSISAGNGYYGYTF
TRBV12-3/TRBV12-4	15	.	few	TRBJ2-3	TGTGCCAGCAGTGCCAGGGTAGGGCGGACAGATACGCAGTATTTT	CASSARVGRTDTQYF
TRBV29-1	11	.	.	TRBJ2-1	TGCAGCGTCCCCCAGGGCCATGAGCAGTTCTTC	CSVPQGHEQFF
TRBV20-1	16	.	.	TRBJ2-1	TGCAGTGCTAGAGATCTGTCGGAACCTCGATACAATGAGCAGTTCTTC	CSARDLSEPRYNEQFF
TRBV11-2	23	TRBD1	few	TRBJ2-1	TGTGCCAGCAGCTTCCGGGACAGGGTGCTTTACGGGGAAGGACAGAGGGCTTACAATGAGCAGTTCTTC	CASSFRDRVLYGEGQRAYNEQFF
TRBV12-3/TRBV12-4	14	.	.	TRBJ1-1	TGTGCCAGCACCTCCGGGCCTTTTGGCACTGAAGCTTTCTTT	CASTSGPFGTEAFF
TRBV7-6	18	.	.	TRBJ2-7	TGTGCCAGCAGCTTAAGTAGCCAGCATAAGGGCCACTCCTACGAGCAGTACTTC	CASSLSSQHKGHSYEQYF
TRBV12-3/TRBV12-4	15	TRBD1	.	TRBJ1-1	TGTGCCAGCAGTTCCAGGGGGCGCTGGGGCACTGAAGCTTTCTTT	CASSSRGRWGTEAFF
TRBV6-2/TRBV6-3	15	.	.	TRBJ2-1	TGTGCCAGCAGCACCCGCTCGCGGGCTTACAATGAGCAGTTCTTC	CASSTRSRAYNEQFF
TRBV27	16	.	.	TRBJ2-1	TGTGCCAGTAGGAAAGGGGCAGACAGACCATACAATGAGCAGTTCTTC	CASRKGADRPYNEQFF
TRBV27	15	.	.	TRBJ2-3	TGTGCCAGCAGCTTTATTGCCCCAAGATCAGATACGCAGTATTTT	CASSFIAPRSDTQYF
TRBV10-3	14	TRBD1	few	TRBJ2-7	TGTGCCATCAGTAGCGAGGGACAGCCCTACGAGCAGTACTTC	CAISSEGQPYEQYF
TRBV27	14	TRBD2	.	TRBJ2-5	TGTGCCAGTTCGGGAGGGCCGAGTTACAATGAGCAGTACTTC	CASSGGPSYNEQYF
TRBV25-1	13	.	few	TRBJ1-2	TGTGCCAGCAGTGACGAGGGAAACTATGGCTACACCTTC	CASSDEGNYGYTF
TRBV6-5	15	.	.	TRBJ2-2	TGTGCCAGCAGTTACTCGAGCGGGAACACCGGGGAGCTGTTTTTT	CASSYSSGNTGELFF
TRBV7-9	16	TRBD1	.	TRBJ1-5	TGTGCCAGCAGCAAAGGGGACAGCGGCGGCAATCAGCCCCAGCATTTT	CASSKGDSGGNQPQHF
TRBV6-5	14	.	.	TRBJ1-1	TGTGCCAGCATTCCGTACAACGCCCTGGGAGAAGCTTTCTTT	CASIPYNALGEAFF
TRBV12-3/TRBV12-4	13	.	.	TRBJ2-5	TGTGCCGGCAGCAGAGACGGTGGGGAGACCCAGTACTTC	CAGSRDGGETQYF
TRBV10-3	13	.	.	TRBJ1-5	TGTGCCATCAGTGAGGCGGACCCGCAGCCCCAGCATTTT	CAISEADPQPQHF
TRBV10-2	13	.	.	TRBJ1-6	TGCGCCAGCAGTGAGGACTGGTTGACACCCCTCCACTTT	CASSEDWLTPLHF
TRBV7-9	15	TRBD1	few	TRBJ1-2	TGTGCCAGCAGCTTAGCCGGGACAGACGGCTATGGCTACACCTTC	CASSLAGTDGYGYTF
TRBV5-6	13	.	.	TRBJ1-2	TGTGCCAGCAGCTTGGAGAGTCGCTATGGCTACACCTTC	CASSLESRYGYTF
TRBV6-6	15	.	.	TRBJ1-2	TGTGCCAGCAAACCCGCAGGGGAAGGGCGGCGGGGCTACACCTTC	CASKPAGEGRRGYTF
TRBV4-2	15	TRBD1	.	TRBJ1-1	TGTGCCAGCAGCCACCCGGGACAGGTGAACACTGAAGCTTTCTTT	CASSHPGQVNTEAFF